What follows is one T cell receptor (beta chain) and its context. The data are from a study of blood T cell repertoires in COVID-19. The CDR3 consists of 14 residues. Germline V gives CDR1 SGHTA, CDR2 FQGNSA. With 8 bases clipped from V and 0 bases from J, the junction kept 5 bases outside the gene matches. TCRdb's table, derived via immunoSEQ multiplex PCR, lists solely in-frame clones and lacks some. The table records 100,000 to 120,000 clones, 65% to 90% of them present only once. Sequenced: peripheral blood. The sequence was obtained from an older woman with acute or convalescent COVID-19. The V and J genes are TRBV7-2 and TRBJ2-3, with 7 bases aligning to TRBD2. CDR3 region: CASRSGESTDTQYF. The CDR3 region has the DNA TGTGCCAGCCGGAGCGGGGAAAGCACAGATACGCAGTATTTT. Using reference TRBV7-2 and TRBJ2-3 for the parts outside the CDR3, the full variable domain is GAGVSQSPSNKVTEKGKDVELRCDPISGHTALYWYRQSLGQGLEFLIYFQGNSAPDKSGLPSDRFSAERTGGSVSTLTIQRTQQEDSAVYLCASRSGESTDTQYFGPGTRLTVL.